This record covers a single TCR beta chain. No cognate antigen has been identified for it. Nothing much larger sits one base from this clone, and base qualities are not available. From a lookup of the germline V gene (reference sequence), CDR1 and CDR2 are LNHDA and SQIVND. From its cysteine to its phenylalanine, the CDR3 spans 13 amino acids. Only the CDR3 region is kept as DNA, spanning 39 bases read in frame from base 1. Trimming takes 3 bases off V and 5 bases off J; junction bases not matched to a gene: 3. Libraries were prepared through the immunoSEQ multiplex PCR assay. For the multiplex PCR, a mixture combining 60 forward primers for TCR Vbeta segments and 13 reverse primers for TCR Jbeta segments was used. Amplification of the CDR3 region of rearranged TCR beta genes was performed with a multiplex PCR assay on genomic DNA. On the Illumina HiSeq System, the amplified TCR beta libraries were sequenced as 87-base-pair reads. On the study's bioinformatics: A later analysis counted about 76 million unique TCR beta chains across the 550 to 750 repertoires, and roughly 10 million of these chains were shared by at least two donors. Raw reads were error-corrected and collapsed into unique sequences with a nearest-neighbor algorithm that merged closely related sequences to remove PCR and sequencing errors. To assign V, D and J gene segments, CDR3 sequences were aligned to IMGT reference sequences. Each retained sequence needed at least a six-nucleotide match to both a V gene segment and a J gene segment. A rearrangement counted as productive if the CDR3 had no stop codons and remained in frame with V and J, and every other rearrangement counted as non-productive. Following IMGT convention, CDR3 was defined as the stretch from the second conserved V-encoded cysteine to the conserved J-encoded phenylalanine. Sequences without an unambiguous match to a single V gene segment were excluded from the earlier analysis of 450 to 750 of the donors. In an earlier analysis of a few hundred of the donors, V segments were called functional above 56.7% productive rearrangements and were called segregating when the between-donor standard deviation exceeded 5%. A statistical classification framework was built for diagnosing cytomegalovirus status from the catalog of TCR beta chain sequences. In a later analysis, V and J genes were assigned by comparing TCR nucleotide sequences against IMGT/GENE-DB human TR gene sequences. Using the TCRdist pipeline, a later analysis assigned CDR3 sequences along with most-parsimonious VDJ recombination scenarios. In a later analysis, each TCR beta chain was defined by its CDR3 amino acid sequence together with its V-gene family, and reads lacking a unique V-gene family were excluded. To address suspected cross-contamination and a sequencing artifact, a later analysis removed 592 highly shared, low-generation-probability nucleotide sequences. For each public chain, a later analysis derived a clonal expansion index from normalized ranks of inferred template counts within each repertoire. In a later analysis, generation probabilities were computed using a VDJ recombination model fitted to out-of-frame rearrangements, and the results were checked against IGoR. Hypergeometric tests were used in a later analysis to score TCR-TCR, TCR-HLA and TCR-CMV co-occurrence, with a repertoire-size bias correction applied to the TCR pairs. False discovery rates were estimated in a later analysis by permuting HLA or CMV assignments 20 times. In a later analysis, co-occurring TCRs were grouped using DBSCAN, and TCRdist sequence similarity was added for clustering within HLA-allele-positive subsets. Repertoires with fewer than 30,000 or more than 120,000 public chains, plus five repertoires with anomalous nucleotide sharing, were excluded from co-occurrence clustering. In its TCRdb copy, this immuneACCESS table keeps in-frame sequences only and misses some clones. Where compared with another copy, unresolved V genes explain less than half of these, and the others have no known cause. D and trimming were read from the DNA, whereas the V and J calls and clone size are those reported in that table. The sample profile shows 150,000 to 200,000 clones; around three quarters of them were found once. The ten most abundant clones make up about 1.9% of the sample.

The cohort consisted of fewer than 700 healthy bone marrow donors. Cohort members were all nominally healthy when sampled, although unrecorded immune exposures were likely present. The donor was CMV seronegative and belonged to the group of 350 to 400 seronegative cohort members. Every donor gave a peripheral blood sample, and the peripheral blood mononuclear cells from that sample were used for TCR beta sequencing. Genomic DNA extraction from the blood cell samples was performed with the Qiagen DNeasy Blood Extraction Kit. The data were taken from a study of cytomegalovirus exposure and HLA in healthy donors (dated by TCRdb to between 2016 and 2019). A note on the overall study: An earlier analysis of several hundred of the donors reported about 290 Gb of sequence data and approximately 110 million unique TCR beta sequences from roughly 180 million T cells. Using immunosequencing, the study profiled T cell repertoires from 500 to 800 subjects and related those repertoires to cytomegalovirus serostatus. The study was designed to test whether signatures of past pathogen exposure could be identified by cataloging public T cell receptors. The number of donors typed differed by locus, with about 629-630 for A, B, C, DRB1 and DQB1, 522 for DQA1, over 600 for DPA1, and some 440 for DPB1. Every discovery cohort repertoire had been produced on one sequencing platform. Donor age, sex, ethnicity and CMV serostatus were compiled alongside the repertoire data. Both class I and class II loci were covered by HLA typing, at four-digit resolution. Among under 450 genotyped donors of the cohort, an average of about 240,000 unique TCR beta nucleotide sequences were sequenced per donor, roughly 18% of them non-productive. A later analysis re-examined previously published TCR beta repertoires from just over 650 donors and added high-resolution HLA genotyping to investigate patterns of TCR occurrence. A later genetic analysis took genome-wide SNP genotypes for about 65% of the 666 donors and used that subset as a discovery cohort. To predict cytomegalovirus infection status, the study combined high-throughput TCR immunosequencing, statistical association of individual TCRs with disease status, and machine learning. Five DR-DQ haplotypes were treated as single units for association and clustering because of strong linkage in the cohort. About 310 gigabases of sequencing data and approximately 93 million unique TCR sequences were included in an early release covering several hundred HLA-typed donors. Of the approximately 370 genotyped donors, 81% were placed in the genetic ancestry cluster associated with self-reported Caucasian donors. In addition to the first cohort of 500 to 850 subjects, a separate validation cohort of 120 different subjects was used. The later analysis used no new phenotypic data to find candidate immune exposures, relying instead on TCR beta sequences and their occurrence across donors. To decide whether each TCR beta V gene segment behaved as functional or pseudogenic, an earlier analysis of approximately 590 of the donors relied on high-throughput TCR beta sequencing. Points the paper makes about the study in general: For the cohort, immune exposure information was limited to CMV serostatus. At a false discovery rate of 0.05, a later analysis linked fewer than 20,000 TCR beta sequences to specific HLA alleles. The authors suggested that the approach could potentially be extended to other disease states and immunological phenotypes. In this cohort, only TCR beta chains were sequenced, and detectable features were limited by the absence of alpha or paired-chain data. In an earlier analysis of 587 of the donors, most TCR beta V segments were observed in productive rearrangements about 87% or about 30% of the time, broadly matching IMGT annotations. Cytomegalovirus status was reported to be diagnosed by the classifier with high specificity and sensitivity in both the original and validation cohorts. A later genetic analysis associated a missense DCLRE1C variant with V-gene and J-gene trimming of TCR beta chains, and an independent cohort replicated the association. A later analysis found that HLA-associated TCR beta chains were more clonally expanded and had lower generation probabilities than equally common non-associated chains. The earlier analysis of approximately 590 of the donors excluded approximately 17 rarely observed V segments, including chromosome 9 orphons, because counts were too low. Most TCR sequences were seen in very few donors, while some public TCRs were found in many individuals. A cluster of highly shared sequence variants was judged likely to represent a technical artifact of the sequencing pipeline. Some IMGT-functional V segments, including TRBV6-2 and TRBV6-3, could not be told apart with the 87-base-pair reads, so those segments were excluded. In a later analysis, most CMV-associated TCR beta chains were found to appear HLA-restricted, with HLA associations seemingly driven largely by CMV exposure. Compared with the roughly 700-donor mean, donors in an Asian-associated ancestry cluster had fewer N-insertions in productive TCRs, according to a later genetic analysis. Roughly uniform sequencing depth across donors was assumed in presence/absence analyses, although this assumption may not hold. When HLA alleles, especially DR and DQ, strongly co-occurred, attributing TCR associations to individual alleles was difficult. The study listed 164 TCR beta chains as associated with cytomegalovirus. Because HLA typing was unavailable for some donors at each locus, only the typed subset was used in association tests. A further reported finding was that TCR beta sequences accurately predicted the HLA-A and HLA-B alleles for most subjects in the first cohort. Linkage disequilibrium might explain the correlated functional status among segregating V segments, but an unknown experimental factor could not be ruled out. In vitro tests confirmed that a few of the cytomegalovirus-associated TCR beta chains recognize cytomegalovirus antigens. A later analysis reported that several top co-occurrence clusters appeared linked to parvovirus B19, influenza, CMV and Epstein-Barr virus. According to a later analysis, TCR association rates differed among HLA loci, with DRB1 alleles showing the most associated TCRs and HLA-C alleles showing the fewest.

Recombination linked TRBV19 to TRBJ2-7; 8 middle bases align to TRBD2. This TCR came from a man aged 25-45 years in good health and CMV-seronegative. Sequenced: PBMCs. The nucleotides read TGTGCCAGTAGTATGGTGACTAGCGACGAGCAGTACTTC. Translated, it gives CASSMVTSDEQYF.